The 8 T cell receptor beta chains presented below share a single source sample, sequenced in a study of cytomegalovirus exposure and HLA in healthy donors. Both 60 Vbeta primers and 13 Jbeta primers went into the PCR. Profiling relied on immunoSEQ multiplex PCR, and the TCRdb table lists in-frame clones only, not all of them. Found here are roughly 200,000 clones; the top ten clones hold almost 6.5%. Sequenced sample: PBMCs. The receptors here all came from a man aged 30 to 45 in good health and CMV-seronegative.

The chain recombines TRBV29-1 with TRBJ2-5; TRBD2 matches at 8 bases. V was pared by 4 bases and J by 5 bases, with 9 bases of the junction left unmatched. CDR1 SQVTM and CDR2 ANQGSEA come from the germline V gene. The CDR3 is 14 residues long. The DNA of the CDR3 is TGCAGCGTTGGGCTACGGGGGGGCGAGGAGACCCAGTACTTC. It specifies CSVGLRGGEETQYF.

The CDR3 bases are TGTGCCAGCAGCAGCGGACAGGGACTAAGTGGAAACACCATATATTTT. Translating it yields CASSSGQGLSGNTIYF. The V call is TRBV7-2, the J call TRBJ1-3; 8 bases agree with TRBD1. Looked up from germline, CDR1 is SGHTA and CDR2 is FQGNSA. V was pared by 5 bases and J by 3 bases, with 9 bases of the junction left unmatched. This CDR3 is 16 amino acids long. The whole variable domain, filled in from reference TRBV7-2 and TRBJ1-3, reads GAGVSQSPSNKVTEKGKDVELRCDPISGHTALYWYRQSLGQGLEFLIYFQGNSAPDKSGLPSDRFSAERTGGSVSTLTIQRTQQEDSAVYLCASSSGQGLSGNTIYFGEGSWLTVV.

This sequence joins TRBV4-1 and TRBJ2-1, with 9 bases lining up with TRBD2. This CDR3 spans 19 amino acids. V was pared by 3 bases and J by 0 bases, with 12 bases of the junction left unmatched. The germline V gene has CDR1 MGHRA and CDR2 YSYEKL. CDR3 in amino acids: CASSHPNQRLADSYNEQFF. The CDR3 nucleotides are TGCGCCAGCAGCCATCCAAACCAGAGACTAGCGGACTCCTACAATGAGCAGTTCTTC.

CDR3 in amino acids: CASSSPYEQYF. The CDR3 bases are TGTGCCAGCAGTTCTCCCTACGAGCAGTACTTC. The rearrangement links TRBV7-9 to TRBJ2-7; D is unclear. This CDR3 has 11 amino acids. V lost 6 bases and J lost 2, with 5 bases in between. Germline V gene data show CDR1 as SEHNR and CDR2 as FQNEAQ (reference sequence).

The rearrangement links TRBV7-8 to TRBJ2-1; maybe TRBD2 (6 bases). V lost 5 bases, J lost 4 bases, and 12 bases lay in between. Germline V gene sequence: CDR1 SGHVS, CDR2 FQNEAQ. The CDR3 has 14 residues. CDR3 in DNA: TGTGCCAGCAGCGTCCGAGGGAGGTACAATGAGCAGTTCTTC. Translation gives CASSVRGRYNEQFF.

The chain joins TRBV6-5 to TRBJ1-1; D is uncertain. This CDR3 contains 14 residues. The V end was cut by 0 bases, the J end by 4 bases, with 9 bases between. Germline CDR1 is MNHEY and CDR2 is SVGAGI. The CDR3 bases are TGTGCCAGCAGTTACTCGTATTCGCGCACTGAAGCTTTCTTT. The encoded protein is CASSYSYSRTEAFF.

The chain links TRBV9 to TRBJ2-7, with 10 bases matching TRBD1. Germline CDR1 SGDLS, CDR2 YYNGEE. There are 14 residues in the CDR3. Trimming took 0 bases from V and 5 from J; bases not matched to a gene: 2. CDR3 in amino acids: CASSVGQGADEQYF. CDR3 sequence (DNA): TGTGCCAGCAGCGTAGGACAGGGGGCAGACGAGCAGTACTTC.

The rearrangement joins TRBV10-3 to TRBJ1-6; the match to TRBD1 covers 9 bases. Germline CDR1 reads ENHRY; CDR2 reads SYGVKD. CDR3 length: 14 residues. J was trimmed by 9 bases and V by 3 bases; bases with no gene match: 3. The CDR3 DNA reads as TGTGCCATCAGTGAACAGGGGGCCAGTTCACCCCTCCACTTT. Encoded protein: CAISEQGASSPLHF.